This T cell receptor (beta chain) originates from a study of shared clonotypes between healthy human individuals. Overall study context: Three CD4 naive, three CD4 memory, two CD8 naive and one CD8 memory plate were used per donor.

Whole-study results and caveats: Generation of non-shared clonotypes was less probable than generation of clonotypes shared by all four donors. Richness estimates generally favored naive over memory subsets.

Notes on this clone: Antigen: not known.

Data came from immunoSEQ multiplex PCR; TCRdb stores just in-frame clones and leaves some out. The sample consists of some 240,000 clones, approximately 65% of them appearing once. This CDR3 spans 10 amino acids. V gave up 3 bases and J gave up 9 bases, with 5 bases separating them. Germline V gene sequence: CDR1 MGHDK, CDR2 SYGVNS. Sequenced: memory CD4+ T cells sorted from blood. Subset meaning: CD45RA-negative fraction. The V gene is TRBV25-1, the J gene TRBJ1-1; D remains ambiguous. This sequence originates from a young man in good health. This CDR3 reads CASSEGKAFF. CDR3 in DNA: TGTGCCAGCAGTGAGGGGAAAGCTTTCTTT.